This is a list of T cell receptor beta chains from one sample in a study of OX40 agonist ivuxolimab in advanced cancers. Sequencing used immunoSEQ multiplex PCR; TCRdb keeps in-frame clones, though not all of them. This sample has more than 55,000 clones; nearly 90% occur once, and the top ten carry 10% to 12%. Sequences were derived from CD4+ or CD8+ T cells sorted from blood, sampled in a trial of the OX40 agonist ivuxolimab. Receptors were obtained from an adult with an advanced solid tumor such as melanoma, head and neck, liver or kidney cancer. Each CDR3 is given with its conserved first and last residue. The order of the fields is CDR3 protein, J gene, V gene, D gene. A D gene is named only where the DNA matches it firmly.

CDR3: CASSLYGPPGDEQYF
J: TRBJ2-7
V: TRBV7-9
D: -

CDR3: CASSFGAWGSYNEQFF
J: TRBJ2-1
V: TRBV7-6
D: -

CDR3: CASSFYRARTDGNQPQHF
J: TRBJ1-5
V: TRBV28
D: -

CDR3: CASSPLGPRQGTEQYF
J: TRBJ2-7
V: TRBV2
D: TRBD1

CDR3: CASSSGTGGSYEQYF
J: -
V: TRBV6-6
D: TRBD1

CDR3: CASSFQNYEQYF
J: TRBJ2-7
V: TRBV28
D: -

CDR3: CASSPNRGLRGTEAFF
J: TRBJ1-1
V: TRBV5-4
D: TRBD1

CDR3: CASGPSGSETQYF
J: TRBJ2-5
V: TRBV12-5
D: -

CDR3: CASSRTPQETQYF
J: TRBJ2-5
V: TRBV2
D: -

CDR3: CASSTPGSGSGMDTQYF
J: TRBJ2-3
V: TRBV19
D: TRBD2

CDR3: CAISGESNSPLHF
J: TRBJ1-6
V: TRBV10-3
D: -

CDR3: CASSLAPGNEQFF
J: TRBJ2-1
V: TRBV7-9
D: -

CDR3: CASSSTGQANTGELFF
J: TRBJ2-2
V: TRBV5-1
D: TRBD1

CDR3: CASSRDTNQETQYF
J: TRBJ2-5
V: TRBV2
D: -

CDR3: CASSGLAGGQGEQFF
J: TRBJ2-1
V: TRBV9
D: TRBD2

CDR3: CASSESTAYSNQPQHF
J: TRBJ1-5
V: TRBV6-1
D: -

CDR3: CASSKTGDLYGYTF
J: TRBJ1-2
V: TRBV7-8
D: TRBD1

CDR3: CASSRVTGSEQETQYF
J: TRBJ2-5
V: TRBV18
D: -

CDR3: CASSMLAGGPGELFF
J: TRBJ2-2
V: TRBV19
D: TRBD2

CDR3: CASSYPGFNNEQFF
J: TRBJ2-1
V: TRBV6-5
D: -

CDR3: CASSEGWDGFYEQYF
J: -
V: TRBV5-4
D: -

CDR3: CASSLEVGEYDGYTF
J: TRBJ1-2
V: TRBV5-1
D: -

CDR3: CASSQDVGLAGGPEETQYF
J: TRBJ2-5
V: TRBV4-2
D: TRBD2

CDR3: CASSLDTGTNTEAFF
J: TRBJ1-1
V: TRBV5-1
D: -

CDR3: CASSSGAGNEQFF
J: TRBJ2-1
V: TRBV11-3
D: -

CDR3: CASSLRARGEKLFF
J: TRBJ1-4
V: TRBV5-5
D: -

CDR3: CASKERADTQYF
J: TRBJ2-3
V: TRBV2
D: -

CDR3: CASSLEGPGELFF
J: TRBJ2-2
V: TRBV5-4
D: -

CDR3: CASSPGPGKGYGYTF
J: TRBJ1-2
V: TRBV7-6
D: -

CDR3: CASSQAQTGNNSPLHF
J: TRBJ1-6
V: TRBV4-3
D: TRBD1

CDR3: CASSDNDGTYEQYF
J: TRBJ2-7
V: TRBV10-1
D: -

CDR3: CASSPRTGLFDSGANVLTF
J: TRBJ2-6
V: TRBV9
D: TRBD1

CDR3: CAIARYGSEAFF
J: TRBJ1-1
V: TRBV28
D: -

CDR3: CASSQREGYEQYF
J: TRBJ2-7
V: TRBV4-1
D: TRBD2

CDR3: CASSRVGGRTQLNEQFF
J: TRBJ2-1
V: TRBV7-9
D: -

CDR3: CASSSTGSVTEAFF
J: TRBJ1-1
V: TRBV6-5
D: -

CDR3: CASSMGYSLFFSNQPQHF
J: TRBJ1-5
V: TRBV28
D: -

CDR3: CASSLVYGQRNTGELFF
J: TRBJ2-2
V: TRBV7-6
D: -

CDR3: CASRDVPGLGETQYF
J: TRBJ2-5
V: TRBV6-5
D: -

CDR3: CASTPGTGTNEQFF
J: TRBJ2-1
V: TRBV2
D: -

CDR3: CASSESRGLGNSPLHF
J: TRBJ1-6
V: TRBV10-1
D: -

CDR3: CASSQDGRYAEQFF
J: TRBJ2-1
V: TRBV4-1
D: TRBD2

CDR3: CASSPGRGDYGYTF
J: TRBJ1-2
V: TRBV7-9
D: -

CDR3: CASSYGREESQPQHF
J: TRBJ1-5
V: TRBV6-6
D: -

CDR3: CASSSQGTDTQYF
J: TRBJ2-3
V: TRBV5-1
D: -

CDR3: CASILGQGSTEAFF
J: TRBJ1-1
V: TRBV11-1
D: -

CDR3: CASSLGRGNEKLFF
J: TRBJ1-4
V: TRBV7-3
D: -

CDR3: CASSPWTGTNSPLHF
J: TRBJ1-6
V: TRBV27
D: TRBD1

CDR3: CASSANSGNTIYF
J: TRBJ1-3
V: TRBV2
D: -

CDR3: CASSSGLAGGVEQYF
J: TRBJ2-7
V: TRBV18
D: TRBD2

CDR3: CASSLGLAGGLAKNIQYF
J: TRBJ2-4
V: TRBV28
D: TRBD2

CDR3: CASSYRDRDYEQYF
J: TRBJ2-7
V: TRBV6-5
D: TRBD1

CDR3: CASSESPYGQSILLDTQYF
J: TRBJ2-3
V: TRBV2
D: -